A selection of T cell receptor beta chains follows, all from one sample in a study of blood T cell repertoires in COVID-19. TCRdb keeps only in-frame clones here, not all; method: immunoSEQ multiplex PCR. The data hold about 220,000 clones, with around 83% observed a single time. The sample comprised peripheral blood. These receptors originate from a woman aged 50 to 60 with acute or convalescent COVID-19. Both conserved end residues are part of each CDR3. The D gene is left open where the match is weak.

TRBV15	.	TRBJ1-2	CATSRPKAGAYTF
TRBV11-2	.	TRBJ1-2	CASSPIGGVGGYTF
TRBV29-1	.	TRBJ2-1	CSVEVNWTGLKRFF
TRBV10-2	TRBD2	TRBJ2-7	CASVGTSGRGEQYF
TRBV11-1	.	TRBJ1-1	CASSTWAGVNTEAFF
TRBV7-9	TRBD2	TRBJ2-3	CASTPLGLADLTDTQYF
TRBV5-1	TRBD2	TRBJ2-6	CASSFSSGMVGANVLTF
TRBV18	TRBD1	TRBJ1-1	CASSQGQGTEAFF
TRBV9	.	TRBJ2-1	CASSEGRVDEQFF
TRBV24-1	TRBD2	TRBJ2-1	CATSDHSGTYNEQFF
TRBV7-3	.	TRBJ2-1	CASSATSMSNEQFF
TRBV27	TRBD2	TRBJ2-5	CASMGLAGGGETQYF
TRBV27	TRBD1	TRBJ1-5	CASSLSYRGGEQPQHF
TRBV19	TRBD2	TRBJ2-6	CASSIVPAGAGANVLTF
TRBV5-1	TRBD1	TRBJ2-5	CASSLAGGGETQYF
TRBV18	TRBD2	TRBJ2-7	CASSPLPLAGAGNEQYF
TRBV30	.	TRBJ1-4	CAWTVTTNEKLFF
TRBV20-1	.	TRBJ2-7	CSASPGRRTYEQYF
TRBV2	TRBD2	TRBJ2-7	CASNGLAGGPSYEQYF
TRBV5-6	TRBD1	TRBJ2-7	CASSWTGEDEQYF
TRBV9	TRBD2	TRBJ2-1	CASSGEREGDDNEQFF
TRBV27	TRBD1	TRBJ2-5	CASIDREETQYF
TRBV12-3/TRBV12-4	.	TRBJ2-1	CASSPEGTWRFF
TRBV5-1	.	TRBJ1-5	CASSTGGQSNQPQHF
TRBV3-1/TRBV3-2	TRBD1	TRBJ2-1	CASSQGTGTFSPSYNEQFF
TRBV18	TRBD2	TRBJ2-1	CASSPPTSGSSYNEQFF
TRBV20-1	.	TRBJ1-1	CSASSGSNTEAFF
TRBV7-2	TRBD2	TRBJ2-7	CASSLATTSGNYEQYF